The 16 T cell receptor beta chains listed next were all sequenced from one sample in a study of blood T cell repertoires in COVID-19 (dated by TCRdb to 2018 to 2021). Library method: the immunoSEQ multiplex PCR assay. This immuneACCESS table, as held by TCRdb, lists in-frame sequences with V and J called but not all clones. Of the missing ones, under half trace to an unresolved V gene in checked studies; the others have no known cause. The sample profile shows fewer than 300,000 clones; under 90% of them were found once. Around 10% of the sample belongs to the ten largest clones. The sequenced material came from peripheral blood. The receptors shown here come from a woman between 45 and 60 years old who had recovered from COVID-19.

The DNA of the CDR3 is TGTGCCAGTAGTATAGGGCTTCAGGGGAACACTGAAGCTTTCTTT. Its protein product is CASSIGLQGNTEAFF. The chain employs TRBV19 and TRBJ1-1; TRBD1 might be the D (5 bases). The CDR3 covers 15 residues. With 1 base removed from V and 1 base from J, the gap between germline ends came to 10 bases. Germline V gene data show CDR1 as LNHDA and CDR2 as SQIVND (reference sequence).

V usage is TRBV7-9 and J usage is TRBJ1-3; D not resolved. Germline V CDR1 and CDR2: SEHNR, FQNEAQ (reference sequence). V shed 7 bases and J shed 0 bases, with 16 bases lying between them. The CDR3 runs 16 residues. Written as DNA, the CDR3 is TGTGCCAGCACCCCCCCAGGATTACGCTCTGGAAACACCATATATTTT. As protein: CASTPPGLRSGNTIYF.

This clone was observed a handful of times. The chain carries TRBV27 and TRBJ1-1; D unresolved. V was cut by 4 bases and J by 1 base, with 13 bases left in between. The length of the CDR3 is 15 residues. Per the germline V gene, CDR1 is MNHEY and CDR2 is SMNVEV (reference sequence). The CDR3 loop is CASSYSSVPNTEAFF. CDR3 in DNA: TGTGCCAGCAGTTACAGCAGTGTCCCGAACACTGAAGCTTTCTTT.

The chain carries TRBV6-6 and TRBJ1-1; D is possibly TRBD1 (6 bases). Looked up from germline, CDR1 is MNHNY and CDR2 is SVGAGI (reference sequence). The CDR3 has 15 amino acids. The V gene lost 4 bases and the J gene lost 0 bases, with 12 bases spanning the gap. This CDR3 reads CASSLRQGLNTEAFF. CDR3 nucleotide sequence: TGTGCCAGCAGTTTACGCCAGGGGTTGAACACTGAAGCTTTCTTT.

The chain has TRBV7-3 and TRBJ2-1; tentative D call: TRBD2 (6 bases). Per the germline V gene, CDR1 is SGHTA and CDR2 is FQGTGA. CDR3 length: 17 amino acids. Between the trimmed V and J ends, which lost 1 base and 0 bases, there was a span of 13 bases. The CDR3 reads CASSLSPGLSSYNEQFF. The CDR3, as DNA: TGTGCCAGCAGCTTAAGTCCGGGACTTAGCTCCTACAATGAGCAGTTCTTC.

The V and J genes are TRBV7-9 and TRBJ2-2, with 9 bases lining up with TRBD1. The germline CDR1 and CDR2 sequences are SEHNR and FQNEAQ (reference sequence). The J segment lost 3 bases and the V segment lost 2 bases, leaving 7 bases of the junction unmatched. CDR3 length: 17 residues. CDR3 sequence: CASSLTVGQGDTGELFF. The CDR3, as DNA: TGTGCCAGCAGCTTAACCGTGGGACAGGGAGACACCGGGGAGCTGTTTTTT. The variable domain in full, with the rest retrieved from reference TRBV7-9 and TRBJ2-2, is DTGVSQNPRHKITKRGQNVTFRCDPISEHNRLYWYRQTLGQGPEFLTYFQNEAQLEKSRLLSDRFSAERPKGSFSTLEIQRTEQGDSAMYLCASSLTVGQGDTGELFFGEGSRLTVL.

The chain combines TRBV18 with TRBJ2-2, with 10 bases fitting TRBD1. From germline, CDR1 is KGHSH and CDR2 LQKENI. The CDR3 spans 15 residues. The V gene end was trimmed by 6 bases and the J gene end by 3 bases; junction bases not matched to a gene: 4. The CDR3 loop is CASSLGTGDTGELFF. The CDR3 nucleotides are TGTGCCAGCTCCCTGGGGACAGGGGACACCGGGGAGCTGTTTTTT.

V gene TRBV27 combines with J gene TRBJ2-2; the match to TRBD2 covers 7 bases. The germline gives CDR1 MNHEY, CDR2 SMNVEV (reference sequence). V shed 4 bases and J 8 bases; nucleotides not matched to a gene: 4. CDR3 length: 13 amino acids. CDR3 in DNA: TGTGCCAGCAGTTCGGGAGGCTTAGGGGAGCTGTTTTTT. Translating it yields CASSSGGLGELFF.

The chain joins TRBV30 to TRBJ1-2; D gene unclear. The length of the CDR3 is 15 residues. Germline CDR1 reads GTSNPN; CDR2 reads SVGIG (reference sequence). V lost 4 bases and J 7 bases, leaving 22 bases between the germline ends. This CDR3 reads CAWKNPGKHAGGYTF. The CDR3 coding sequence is TGTGCCTGGAAAAATCCCGGGAAGCATGCTGGTGGCTACACCTTC.

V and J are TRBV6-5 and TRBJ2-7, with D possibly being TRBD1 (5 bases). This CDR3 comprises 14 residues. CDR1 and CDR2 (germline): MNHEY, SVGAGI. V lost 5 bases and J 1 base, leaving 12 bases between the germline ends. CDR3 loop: CASSTPRQSYEQYF. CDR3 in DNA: TGTGCCAGCAGTACGCCCCGACAGTCCTACGAGCAGTACTTC.

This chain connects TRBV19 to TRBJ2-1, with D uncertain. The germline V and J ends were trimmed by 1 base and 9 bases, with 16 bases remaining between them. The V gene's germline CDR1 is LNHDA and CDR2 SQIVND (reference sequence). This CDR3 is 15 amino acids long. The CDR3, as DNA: TGTGCCAGTAGTATAGGCTGGGCCTCGGTTTTTGAGCAGTTCTTC. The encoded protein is CASSIGWASVFEQFF.

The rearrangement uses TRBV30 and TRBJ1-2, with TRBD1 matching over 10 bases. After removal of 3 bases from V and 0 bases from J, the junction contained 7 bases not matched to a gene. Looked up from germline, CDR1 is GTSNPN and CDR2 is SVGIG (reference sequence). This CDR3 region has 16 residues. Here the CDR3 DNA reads TGTGCCTGGAGAAGGACCGGGACAGGGGCTAACTATGGCTACACCTTC. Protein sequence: CAWRRTGTGANYGYTF.

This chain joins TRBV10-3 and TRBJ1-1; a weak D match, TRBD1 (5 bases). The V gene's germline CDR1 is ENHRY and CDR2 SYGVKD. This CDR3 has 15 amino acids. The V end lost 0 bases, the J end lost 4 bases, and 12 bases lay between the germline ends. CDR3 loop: CAISESLGLGTEAFF. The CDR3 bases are TGTGCCATCAGTGAGTCCTTGGGGCTGGGCACTGAAGCTTTCTTT.

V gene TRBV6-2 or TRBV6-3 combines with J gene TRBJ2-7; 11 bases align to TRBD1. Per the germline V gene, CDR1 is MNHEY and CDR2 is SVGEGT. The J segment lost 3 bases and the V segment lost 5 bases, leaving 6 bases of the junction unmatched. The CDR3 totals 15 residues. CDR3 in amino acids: CASSHRGTGGYEQYF. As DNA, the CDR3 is TGTGCCAGCAGTCACAGGGGGACAGGGGGCTACGAGCAGTACTTC.

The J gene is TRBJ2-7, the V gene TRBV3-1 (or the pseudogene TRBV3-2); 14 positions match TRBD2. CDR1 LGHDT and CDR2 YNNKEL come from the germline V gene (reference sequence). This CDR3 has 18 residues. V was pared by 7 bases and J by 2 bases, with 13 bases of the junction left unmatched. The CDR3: CASTGGTSGRARPYEQYF. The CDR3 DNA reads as TGTGCCAGCACCGGGGGGACTAGCGGGAGAGCCAGGCCCTACGAGCAGTACTTC.

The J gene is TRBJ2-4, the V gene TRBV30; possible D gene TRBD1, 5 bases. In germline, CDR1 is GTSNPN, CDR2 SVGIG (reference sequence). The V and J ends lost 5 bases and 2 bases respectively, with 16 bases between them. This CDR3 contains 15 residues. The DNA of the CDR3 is TGTGCCTGGGCCCGGAAAGGGGCCACCAAAAACATTCAGTACTTC. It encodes CAWARKGATKNIQYF.